The T cell receptor beta chain under discussion was sequenced for a study of T cells in Graves' hyperthyroidism and ophthalmopathy. Across the study: Peripheral blood draws took place at initial diagnosis, ahead of any treatment. General study findings and limits: In the blood, most expanded thyroid clonotypes above 0.001 appeared as well. A median around 5.9 months before onset, the model predicted ophthalmopathy.

Germline V lookup: CDR1 SGHRS, CDR2 YFSETQ. The V end lost 3 bases, the J end lost 5 bases, and 17 bases lay between the germline ends. CDR3 length: 15 amino acids. This clonotype was seen a few times. What it binds is unknown. Researchers amplified the TCR beta CDR3 regions from RNA transcripts. With the HTBI primer set, the TCR CDR3 went through a first round of RT-PCR. TCRdb analysed the multiplex PCR reads with MiXCR anew, one entry per CDR3 protein. The sample includes around 490,000 distinct CDR3 sequences, just under 20% seen only once; the top ten take roughly 44%. V is TRBV5-1 and J is TRBJ2-5; D may be TRBD2 (5 bases). The sample was blood. The TCR originated in a man aged 40-50 years with Graves' ophthalmopathy. The DNA for the CDR3 is TGCGCCAGCAGCTCCGCCGGGGTTTCTCAGGAGACCCAGTACTTC. Translated: CASSSAGVSQETQYF.